This entry describes one TCR beta chain. Antigen unknown. Just one base apart from a much larger clone, this may be a read error. The data are from a study of regulatory T cells in long-lasting Graves disease. General study findings and limits: TRBV28, TRBJ1-2 and TRBJ2-5 emerged as the favored segments in persistent disease.

CDR1 is SGDLS and CDR2 is YYNGEE in the germline V gene. This CDR3 has 15 amino acids. The time point is: newly diagnosed GD, antithyroid drugs for less than 3 months. From PBMCs, RNA was extracted and then used to make the TCR library. iRepertoire HTBI primers and Arm-PCR of CDR3 regions built TCR beta libraries. TCRdb re-called the multiplex PCR reads with MiXCR, one entry per CDR3 protein. The profile shows 510,000 or so distinct CDR3 sequences, 9.5% to 15% of them singletons. These data also featured in a second study, about T cells in Graves' hyperthyroidism and ophthalmopathy. This second study notes: Classification by a 13 V-J model distinguished ophthalmopathy from stable hyperthyroidism.

The V gene is TRBV9, the J gene TRBJ1-6; 7 bases line up with TRBD1. Here the sequenced sample was peripheral blood mononuclear cells (PBMCs), taken at new diagnosis, from a patient treated with antithyroid drugs. This TCR came from a woman aged 25 to 45 with Graves disease. The CDR3 spells CVSSGLGTVNSPLHF. In DNA form, the CDR3 reads TGTGTCAGCAGCGGGCTGGGGACAGTGAATTCACCCCTCCACTTT.